This entry concerns a single T cell receptor beta chain. Seattle enrolled patients during active infection and tracked them longitudinally. Produced via immunoSEQ multiplex PCR; TCRdb's table is partial and in-frame only. The data show over 120,000 clones, roughly 80% seen once. The ends lost 4 bases at V and 5 bases at J; junction bases unmatched: 2. Germline V lookup: CDR1 SGHRS, CDR2 YFSETQ. This CDR3 contains 12 residues. The data originate from a study of blood T cell repertoires in COVID-19. Study overall: Acute-phase and convalescent COVID-19 samples originated in the United States, Italy and Spain. T cells, B-cell-depleted T cells, or PBMCs supplied cDNA or gDNA.

The chain recombines TRBV5-1 with TRBJ1-1; TRBD1 matches at 7 bases. The sequenced sample was peripheral blood. This receptor was taken from a woman between 65 and 79 years old with COVID-19, enrolled during active disease. CDR3 amino acids: CASSLTGTEAFF. For the CDR3, the DNA is TGCGCCAGCAGCCTGACAGGGACTGAAGCTTTCTTT.